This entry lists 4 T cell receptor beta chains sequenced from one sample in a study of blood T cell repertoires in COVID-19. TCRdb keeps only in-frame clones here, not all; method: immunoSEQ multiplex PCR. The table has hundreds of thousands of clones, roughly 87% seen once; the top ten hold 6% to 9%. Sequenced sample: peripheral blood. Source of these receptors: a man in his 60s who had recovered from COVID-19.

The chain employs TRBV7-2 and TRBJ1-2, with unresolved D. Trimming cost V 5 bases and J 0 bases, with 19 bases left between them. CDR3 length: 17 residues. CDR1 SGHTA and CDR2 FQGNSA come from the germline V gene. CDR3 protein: CASSRQPNSKTNYGYTF. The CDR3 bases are TGTGCCAGCAGCCGTCAACCTAACAGCAAGACTAACTATGGCTACACCTTC.

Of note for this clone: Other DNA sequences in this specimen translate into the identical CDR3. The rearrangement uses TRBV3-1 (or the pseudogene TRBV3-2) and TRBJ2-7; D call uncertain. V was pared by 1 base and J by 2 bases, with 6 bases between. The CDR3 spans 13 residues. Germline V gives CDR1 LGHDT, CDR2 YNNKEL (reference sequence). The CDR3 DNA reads TGTGCCAGCAGCCAAGCTAGAACCTACGAGCAGTACTTC. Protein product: CASSQARTYEQYF.

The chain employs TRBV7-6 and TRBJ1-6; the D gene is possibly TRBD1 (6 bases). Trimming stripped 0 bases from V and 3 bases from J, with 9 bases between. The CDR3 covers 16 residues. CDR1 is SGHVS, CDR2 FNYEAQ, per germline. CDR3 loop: CASSLATGYYNSPLHF. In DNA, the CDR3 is TGTGCCAGCAGCTTAGCGACAGGCTACTATAATTCACCCCTCCACTTT.

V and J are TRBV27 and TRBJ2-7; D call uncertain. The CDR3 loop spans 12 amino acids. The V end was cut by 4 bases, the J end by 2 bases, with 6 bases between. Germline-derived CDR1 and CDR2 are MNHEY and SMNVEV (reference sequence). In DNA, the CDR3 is TGTGCCAGCAGTTCTCAGGCCTACGAGCAGTACTTC. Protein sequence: CASSSQAYEQYF.